Listed below are T cell receptor beta chains from one sample, sequenced in a study of CD8+ T cells in alopecia areata. Data came from immunoSEQ multiplex PCR; TCRdb stores just in-frame clones and leaves some out. The sample carries 150,000 to 200,000 clones, over 55% recorded once. The specimen comprised CD4+ T cells sorted from blood, sampled at week 0. Receptors originate from a human donor with alopecia areata. Both conserved end residues are trimmed from each CDR3. D genes are given only for firm matches.

TRBD1 | TRBV11-3 | ASSTGQGRNQPQH
TRBD1 | TRBV2 | ASSLLQGAGSQPQH
TRBD1 | TRBV30 | AWSRQGVQPQH
. | TRBV5-1 | ASRREPGVGELF
TRBD1 | TRBV4-1 | ASSPQTGIYGYT
TRBD1 | TRBV19 | ASSIFTGTGQETQY
. | TRBV5-1 | ASSSSGTTNEKLF
. | TRBV2 | ASSESDGDHGYT
. | TRBV30 | AWSGTNTEAF
. | TRBV2 | ASSGSSQETQY
. | TRBV29-1 | SAERGANYGYT
. | TRBV25-1 | ASSRTSGDYEQY
TRBD2 | TRBV4-1 | ASSQALAVGEQF
. | TRBV7-2 | ASSLVFEGQAF
. | TRBV30 | AWSVLEEAF
TRBD1 | TRBV29-1 | SVEVGQGDYEQY
TRBD1 | TRBV19 | ASGGIGQGQETQY
. | TRBV10-1 | ASSVGGGVNEQF
. | TRBV7-2 | ASKSSDSPLH
. | TRBV7-2 | ASSSTGIQETQY
. | TRBV5-6 | ASSLRRGEQY
. | TRBV27 | ASRTGSNQPQH
. | TRBV4-3 | ASSQGTQLNTEAF
. | TRBV5-1 | ASSLVFGASSYEQY
. | TRBV29-1 | PRGNPLSSYNSPLH
. | TRBV30 | AWSDPGGGYT
TRBD1 | TRBV29-1 | SVSRDRLGGYT
. | TRBV29-1 | SVDPGQADTQY
. | TRBV6-5 | ASRSTGQHYGYT
. | TRBV4-3 | ASSRGAGELF
. | TRBV29-1 | SARWGGQDEQF
. | TRBV4-3 | ASSQDQGTYNEQF
. | TRBV29-1 | SVMLSEQY
. | TRBV29-1 | STETENIQY
. | TRBV10-2 | ASTRGYEQY
. | TRBV30 | AWSVLSDEAF
. | TRBV29-1 | SVAGGRGYGYT
. | TRBV7-8 | ASSTTKDSPLH
. | TRBV7-2 | ASSSGTTREQY
. | TRBV29-1 | SVGPGQDEQF
. | TRBV29-1 | SVGLGDGYT
. | TRBV2 | ASRTAISYGYT